Listed below are T cell receptor beta chains from one sample, sequenced in a study of blood T cell repertoires in COVID-19. Clones were sequenced by immunoSEQ multiplex PCR, and TCRdb holds only the in-frame ones, with some missing. The table shows 200,000 or so clones, with about 82% occurring only once. Sample: peripheral blood. Receptors originate from a man aged 55 to 70 with COVID-19, enrolled during active disease. CDR3s include the opening cysteine and the closing phenylalanine or tryptophan. The D gene is left open where the match is weak. Only some rows state a clone size, as once, few, many or a class for expanded clones.

V gene	J gene	clone size	D gene	CDR3 DNA	CDR3 protein
TRBV30	TRBJ2-7	NA	NA	TGTGCCTGGAGTGTACAGGTTAACTACGAGCAGTACTTC	CAWSVQVNYEQYF
TRBV3-1/TRBV3-2	TRBJ2-5	NA	NA	TGTGCCAGCAGCCGGGCCAGACAAGAGACCCAGTACTTC	CASSRARQETQYF
TRBV28	TRBJ2-7	NA	NA	TGTGCCAGCAGACCCGCGGGGTTCGACGAGCAGTACTTC	CASRPAGFDEQYF
TRBV28	TRBJ2-4	NA	NA	TGTGCCAGCAGTGAGGACTACAACAGGAACATTCAGTACTTC	CASSEDYNRNIQYF
TRBV7-2	TRBJ1-6	NA	NA	TGTGCCAGCAGCTTAGCGGAGGAAGTCAATTCACCCCTCCACTTT	CASSLAEEVNSPLHF
TRBV19	TRBJ1-3	NA	NA	TGTGCCAGCCTGCGGGAAAGGGCTGGTGGAAACACCATATATTTT	CASLRERAGGNTIYF
TRBV10-1	TRBJ1-5	NA	NA	TGCGCCATCTTACAGGGAAAGGATCAGCCCCAGCATTTT	CAILQGKDQPQHF
TRBV19	TRBJ1-2	NA	NA	TGTGCCAGTAGTACCGGGACTGAGGTTAACTATGGCTACACCTTC	CASSTGTEVNYGYTF
TRBV30	TRBJ2-2	NA	TRBD1	TGTGCCTGGAGGCAAACCGGGACAGGGGTGTACGGGGAGCTGTTTTTT	CAWRQTGTGVYGELFF
TRBV5-6	TRBJ2-5	NA	TRBD2	TGTGCCAGCAGCCCCTTTGGCGCTAGCGGGAGTAGTTGGCAAGAGACCCAGTACTTC	CASSPFGASGSSWQETQYF
TRBV29-1	TRBJ1-2	NA	NA	TGCAGCGCCATATATAGGGACACTGACTATGGCTACACCTTC	CSAIYRDTDYGYTF
TRBV7-2	TRBJ1-1	few	NA	TGTGCCAGCAGCTCCCTTATGAACACTGAAGCTTTCTTT	CASSSLMNTEAFF
TRBV5-4	TRBJ2-1	NA	NA	TGTGCCAGCAGCTTGGCCGCGGGGGCGTACTCCTACAATGAGCAGTTCTTC	CASSLAAGAYSYNEQFF
TRBV7-9	TRBJ1-2	few	TRBD1	TGTGCCAGCAGCTTAGACAGGGGGTATGGCTACACCTTC	CASSLDRGYGYTF
TRBV2	TRBJ2-5	once	TRBD1	TGTGCCAGCAGTGGACAGGGGGGAGAGACCCAGTACTTC	CASSGQGGETQYF
TRBV2	TRBJ2-5	NA	NA	TGTGCCAGCAGTTACAGGGAGGGAGAGACCCAGTACTTC	CASSYREGETQYF
TRBV9	TRBJ2-4	NA	NA	TGTGCCAGCAGCGTAGGGACTGGTGAGAACATTCAGTACTTC	CASSVGTGENIQYF
TRBV20-1	TRBJ1-5	NA	TRBD1	TGCAGTGCTAGTTTGATCGACAGGGTCGGCAATCAGCCCCAGCATTTT	CSASLIDRVGNQPQHF
TRBV2	TRBJ2-2	few	NA	TGTGCCAGCAGTGATACGATGGGGGGGAACACCGGGGAGCTGTTTTTT	CASSDTMGGNTGELFF
TRBV4-1	TRBJ2-1	NA	TRBD2	TGCGCCAGCAGCCAAGTCACCGTAGGACTAGCGGGAGGGGATGAGCAGTTCTTC	CASSQVTVGLAGGDEQFF
TRBV6-6	TRBJ2-2	NA	TRBD1	TGTGCCAGCAGCAAAACAGGGACAGTGGACACCGGGGAGCTGTTTTTT	CASSKTGTVDTGELFF
TRBV18	TRBJ1-2	NA	TRBD1	TGTGCCAGCTCACGGGGACAGGCCTTCTATGGCTACACCTTC	CASSRGQAFYGYTF
TRBV6-1	TRBJ1-5	NA	TRBD1	TGTGCCAGCAGTGAGTCCGGACAGGATAAAGTCTATAGCAATCAGCCCCAGCATTTT	CASSESGQDKVYSNQPQHF
TRBV18	TRBJ2-3	NA	NA	TGTGCCAGCTTAGGTTGGGCAGCAGATACGCAGTATTTT	CASLGWAADTQYF
TRBV10-3	TRBJ1-2	NA	TRBD1	TGTGCCATCAGTGAGTGGTCGCGGACAGGGGAGTATGGCTACACCTTC	CAISEWSRTGEYGYTF
TRBV4-1	TRBJ2-3	NA	TRBD2	TGCGCCAGCAGCCCAGGACTAGCGGGAGGGCTCCGCACAGATACGCAGTATTTT	CASSPGLAGGLRTDTQYF
TRBV19	TRBJ1-4	NA	TRBD1	TGTGCCAGTAGTATGGAGGGACAGGGTCTAGAAAAACTGTTTTTT	CASSMEGQGLEKLFF
TRBV12-3/TRBV12-4	TRBJ1-5	NA	NA	TGTGCCAGCAGCCCAGCGGGGGGTCAGCCCCAGCATTTT	CASSPAGGQPQHF
TRBV7-2	TRBJ2-5	NA	NA	TGTGCCAGCAGCTTAGTCAGGGAAGAGACCCAGTACTTC	CASSLVREETQYF
TRBV2	TRBJ2-1	NA	TRBD2	TGTGCCAGCAGCAGACTAGCGGGAGTAGAAAATGAGCAGTTCTTC	CASSRLAGVENEQFF
TRBV30	TRBJ1-4	once	NA	TGTGCCTGGAGGGGGGGGTTTGCAACTAATGAAAAACTGTTTTTT	CAWRGGFATNEKLFF
TRBV6-6	TRBJ1-1	NA	NA	TGTGCCAGCTGCTACAGGAACACTGAAGCTTTCTTT	CASCYRNTEAFF
TRBV7-9	TRBJ2-2	NA	NA	TGTGCCAGCAGCTTCCAGAGGGGGTTACTGAACACCGGGGAGCTGTTTTTT	CASSFQRGLLNTGELFF
TRBV5-1	TRBJ2-1	few	TRBD2	TGCGCCAGCAGCTTGGGCAAAACTAGCGGGAGCAAGTTCTTC	CASSLGKTSGSKFF
TRBV3-1/TRBV3-2	TRBJ2-7	NA	NA	TGTGCCAGCAGCCAAGCCCAGGCCGGGGCCTACGAGCAGTACTTC	CASSQAQAGAYEQYF
TRBV5-1	TRBJ2-2	NA	TRBD1	TGCGCCAGCAGCTCAACAGGGGAAACCGGGGAGCTGTTTTTT	CASSSTGETGELFF
TRBV15	TRBJ1-3	NA	NA	TGTGCCACCAGCAGAGATCTTCACGGCTCTGGAAACACCATATATTTT	CATSRDLHGSGNTIYF
TRBV28	TRBJ1-2	NA	NA	TGTGCCAGCAGAACAGGACGGTACAACTCGATCTATGGCTACACCTTC	CASRTGRYNSIYGYTF
TRBV6-5	TRBJ1-2	once	NA	TGTGCCAGCAGTTATCAACAGGGTTTTCTCGAGGGCTACACCTTC	CASSYQQGFLEGYTF
TRBV6-5	TRBJ2-1	NA	TRBD2	TGTGCCAGCAAAGGGACTAGCGGGAGCGGCGAGCAGTTCTTC	CASKGTSGSGEQFF
TRBV6-4	TRBJ2-2	NA	NA	TGTGCCAGCAGTGAACAGGGCTCCGGGGAGCTGTTTTTT	CASSEQGSGELFF
TRBV28	TRBJ1-1	NA	NA	TGTGCCAGCAGTTTAGTAGACAGTTACACTGAAGCTTTCTTT	CASSLVDSYTEAFF
TRBV12-3/TRBV12-4	TRBJ2-7	NA	TRBD2	TGTGCCAGCTCGGGCGGGGGGTCCTACGAGCAGTACTTC	CASSGGGSYEQYF
TRBV7-2	TRBJ2-5	NA	NA	TGTGCCAGCAGTTTAAGGGTAGGGGACCAGTACTTC	CASSLRVGDQYF
TRBV2	TRBJ2-1	NA	NA	TGTGCCAGCACGTACAGCAGGGGCAATGAGCAGTTCTTC	CASTYSRGNEQFF
TRBV5-4	TRBJ1-1	NA	TRBD1	TGTGCCAGCAGCAACCAGGACAGGGCATACACTGAAGCTTTCTTT	CASSNQDRAYTEAFF
TRBV7-9	TRBJ1-4	NA	NA	TGTGCCAGCAGCTTAGAAGGACGGGATAATGAAAAACTGTTTTTT	CASSLEGRDNEKLFF
TRBV3-1/TRBV3-2	TRBJ1-1	NA	NA	TGTGCCTCGTCCGACAGAGTGAACACTGAAGCTTTCTTT	CASSDRVNTEAFF
TRBV4-3	TRBJ1-1	few	NA	TGCGCCAGCAGCCAAGGGGAGGGATTTAGCACTGAAGCTTTCTTT	CASSQGEGFSTEAFF
TRBV7-3	TRBJ1-6	NA	NA	TGTGCCAGCAGCTTGGGACTTAATTCACCCCTCCACTTT	CASSLGLNSPLHF
TRBV27	TRBJ1-2	NA	TRBD1	TGTGCCAGCAGTTTATACCCCGGGGCCAGGGGGCGCGACTATGGCTACACCTTC	CASSLYPGARGRDYGYTF
TRBV3-1/TRBV3-2	TRBJ1-2	NA	TRBD1	TGTGCCAGCAGCGCTCGACAGGGGAAGAACTATGGCTACACCTTC	CASSARQGKNYGYTF